These T cell receptor beta chains were read from a single sample in a study of patients and donors after allogeneic stem cell transplantation. TCRdb ran MiXCR on the RT-PCR reads and lists one entry per CDR3 protein. The table includes 200,000 to 250,000 distinct CDR3 sequences, around 40% detected once. Sample: blood, either unsorted or a sorted T cell fraction (not recorded which). These receptors were collected from a human donor who was either an allogeneic HSCT recipient or a stem cell or donor lymphocyte infusion donor (not recorded which). It is not recorded whose cells these are; they may come from a transplant donor. The CDR3 runs from the conserved cysteine through the conserved F or W. D genes are given only for firm matches. The size of a clone is reported for some rows only, either as once, few or many, or as a class for expanded clones.

D,V,size,J,DNA,CDR3
.,TRBV20-1,few,TRBJ1-3,TGCAGTGCCAGAAGGGGGAGCTCTGGAAACACCATATATTTT,CSARRGSSGNTIYF
.,TRBV20-1,.,TRBJ2-3,TGCAGTGCGCTTCAAGGGGGTGGCACAGATACGCAGTATTTT,CSALQGGGTDTQYF
.,TRBV6-1,.,TRBJ1-1,TGTGCCAGCAATGTGGACGGGAACACTGAAGCTTTCTTT,CASNVDGNTEAFF
TRBD2,TRBV2,few,TRBJ2-1,TGTGCCAGCAGTGAAATGCGGGGGGGCTACAATGAGCAGTTCTTC,CASSEMRGGYNEQFF
.,TRBV15,few,TRBJ1-4,TGTGCCACCAGCAGAGATCATGGTGGGGAAAAACTGTTTTTT,CATSRDHGGEKLFF
TRBD1,TRBV6-6,.,TRBJ1-1,TGTGCCAGCAGTTACGGGCAGGGGGGGAACACTGAAGCTTTCTTT,CASSYGQGGNTEAFF
.,TRBV5-6,.,TRBJ2-1,TGTGCCAGCAGCTTGGGCAGTGAGCAGTTCTTC,CASSLGSEQFF
TRBD1,TRBV10-3,.,TRBJ2-2,TGTGCCACGGACAGGGGCCTCACCGGGGAGCTGTTTTTT,CATDRGLTGELFF
TRBD1,TRBV5-1,few,TRBJ1-2,TGCGCCAGCAGCTTGTGGGACAGGGGGCTCGGCTACACCTTC,CASSLWDRGLGYTF
.,TRBV12-3/TRBV12-4,.,TRBJ2-2,TGTGCCAGCAGTTTCGGAATATCCGGGGAGCTGTTTTTT,CASSFGISGELFF
TRBD1,TRBV6-1,.,TRBJ1-2,TGTGCCAGCACGCGAGACAGGGGACTTAATAACTATGGCTACACCTTC,CASTRDRGLNNYGYTF
.,TRBV19,.,TRBJ1-5,TGTGCCAGTAATTGGGGGAGACACAGCAATCAGCCCCAGCATTTT,CASNWGRHSNQPQHF
.,TRBV4-2,.,TRBJ2-3,TGTGCCAGCAGCCAAGTCGGCACAGATACGCAGTATTTT,CASSQVGTDTQYF
.,TRBV27,few,TRBJ2-1,TGTGCCAGCAAGGGGCTGATCTACAATGAGCAGTTCTTC,CASKGLIYNEQFF
.,TRBV20-1,.,TRBJ1-6,TGCAGTGCTAGTGACTATTATTCACCCCTCCACTTT,CSASDYYSPLHF
TRBD1,TRBV9,few,TRBJ2-3,TGTGCCAGCAGCCTAGGACAGGGGTACACAGATACGCAGTATTTT,CASSLGQGYTDTQYF
.,TRBV20-1,few,TRBJ1-1,TGCAGTGCCAAATCAGGTGATAACACTGAAGCTTTCTTT,CSAKSGDNTEAFF
TRBD2,TRBV10-3,.,TRBJ2-1,TGTGCCATCAACGCCGGACTAGCGGGGGGGCGTGGTGAGCAGTTCTTC,CAINAGLAGGRGEQFF
.,TRBV12-3/TRBV12-4,.,TRBJ1-3,TGTGCCAGCAGTTTCGGGGGGGAAGGCTCTGGAAACACCATATATTTT,CASSFGGEGSGNTIYF
TRBD1,TRBV28,.,TRBJ1-2,TGTGCCAGCAACCTACAGGGGGCCGGTGCCTACACCTTC,CASNLQGAGAYTF
.,TRBV29-1,.,TRBJ2-1,TGCAGCGTTGAGGTAGCGACTGAGCAGTTCTTC,CSVEVATEQFF
TRBD1,TRBV4-2,.,TRBJ1-5,TGTGCCAGCAGCCCACAGGGGGACAGGGCCCCTCGCCCCCAGCATTTT,CASSPQGDRAPRPQHF
.,TRBV6-5,few,TRBJ1-3,TGTGCCACTAAGAGCTCTGGAAACACCATATATTTT,CATKSSGNTIYF
.,TRBV5-6,few,TRBJ2-2,TGTGCCAGCAGTGGACAGTACAGCACCGGGGAGCTGTTTTTT,CASSGQYSTGELFF
.,TRBV7-2,.,TRBJ1-1,TGTGCCAGCATCCTACAGGAGAACACTGAAGCTTTCTTT,CASILQENTEAFF
.,TRBV6-5,.,TRBJ1-5,TGTGCCAGCAGTTACTCGACGGGTGGGCCCCAGCATTTT,CASSYSTGGPQHF
TRBD1,TRBV5-1,.,TRBJ1-6,TGCGCCAGCAGCAACCGACAGGGTAGCTCCTATAATTCACCCCTCCACTTT,CASSNRQGSSYNSPLHF
.,TRBV12-3/TRBV12-4,.,TRBJ1-2,TGTGCCAGCACTCTACAGGCCCCAACTCATGGCTACACCTTC,CASTLQAPTHGYTF
TRBD2,TRBV20-1,.,TRBJ2-4,TGCAGTGCAGATTTAGCGGGGGCCTTAGCCAAAAACATTCAGTACTTC,CSADLAGALAKNIQYF
TRBD1,TRBV2,.,TRBJ1-2,TGTGCCAGCAGTTCCAGGGGGCTTCCTTATGGCTACACCTTC,CASSSRGLPYGYTF
TRBD1,TRBV7-9,few,TRBJ1-6,TGTGCCAGCAGCCGTGGACAGGATAATTCACCCCTCCACTTT,CASSRGQDNSPLHF
TRBD1,TRBV6-5,.,TRBJ1-4,TGTGCCAGCAGATATACAGGGGCCAGAAGGGAAAAACTGTTTTTT,CASRYTGARREKLFF
.,TRBV3-1,.,TRBJ1-3,TGTGCCAGCAGCCAAGTTTGGGGGGAGGCCGACTCTGGAAACCCCATATATTTT,CASSQVWGEADSGNPIYF
TRBD2,TRBV4-2,.,TRBJ2-1,TGTGCCAGCAGCCAAATAGCGGGGGCGAACAATGAGCAGTTCTTT,CASSQIAGANNEQFF
.,TRBV2,few,TRBJ1-2,TGTGCCAGCAGTGAAGGCAGCAACTATGGCTACACCTTC,CASSEGSNYGYTF
TRBD1,TRBV4-1,.,TRBJ2-2,TGCGCCAGCAGCCCTAGATGGGGACAGGTGAACACCGGGGAGCTGTTTTTT,CASSPRWGQVNTGELFF
.,TRBV21-1,few,TRBJ2-1,TGTGCCAGCAGCAAAAAAGACGAGGTCGATGAGCAGTTCTTC,CASSKKDEVDEQFF
TRBD2,TRBV20-1,.,TRBJ2-7,TGCAGTGCTCCACCGGGACTAGCGGGGCACGAGCAGTACTTC,CSAPPGLAGHEQYF
.,TRBV28,few,TRBJ1-1,TGTGCCAGCAGTTTACTGGGGGGGAACACTGAAGCTTTCTTT,CASSLLGGNTEAFF
.,TRBV20-1,few,TRBJ1-2,TGCAGTGCTAGAATGGACTACAGGGTTAACTATGGCTACACCTTC,CSARMDYRVNYGYTF
.,TRBV15,many,TRBJ1-1,TGTGCCACCAGCAGATCCCCGAGGTCCCGGATGAACACTGAAGCTTTCTTT,CATSRSPRSRMNTEAFF
TRBD1,TRBV12-3/TRBV12-4,.,TRBJ1-2,TGTGCCAGCAGCGACCTCAGGGGGCGTAACTATGGCTACACCTTC,CASSDLRGRNYGYTF
TRBD1,TRBV12-3/TRBV12-4,.,TRBJ1-1,TGTGCCAGCAGTCCGCAGACAGGGGCTATCACTGAAGCTTTCTTT,CASSPQTGAITEAFF
TRBD2,TRBV27,.,TRBJ2-7,TGTGCCAGCAGTCGAGCGGGGGGATTATACGAGCAGTACTTC,CASSRAGGLYEQYF
TRBD1,TRBV27,.,TRBJ1-1,TGTGCCAGCGGAAACCTGTCGACAGGGATCGCTTTCTTT,CASGNLSTGIAFF
.,TRBV9,few,TRBJ1-1,TGTGCCAGCAGCGTTAAACAGGGAAACACTGAAGCTTTCTTT,CASSVKQGNTEAFF
.,TRBV12-3/TRBV12-4,.,TRBJ1-1,TGTGCCAGCAGTCCGAGACAGGCGGGGAACACTGAAGCTTTCTTT,CASSPRQAGNTEAFF
.,TRBV27,.,TRBJ2-3,TGTGCCAGCAGTGTCCGGGAAGCTAGCACAGATACGCAGTATTTT,CASSVREASTDTQYF
TRBD1,TRBV6-2/TRBV6-3,.,TRBJ1-5,TGTGCCAGCAGTTACGGGACAGGACATGGTCAGCCCCAGCATTTT,CASSYGTGHGQPQHF
.,TRBV30,.,TRBJ2-7,TGTGCCTGGAGTGTACAGGAAGGATACGAGCAGTACTTC,CAWSVQEGYEQYF
.,TRBV4-3,.,TRBJ2-5,TGCGCCAGCAGCCAAGATCACGATACAGAGACCCAGTACTTC,CASSQDHDTETQYF
TRBD1,TRBV6-1,.,TRBJ1-3,TGTGCCAGCAGTCTCATCGCCCGACAGGGTGGAAACACCATATATTTT,CASSLIARQGGNTIYF
.,TRBV5-6,few,TRBJ1-2,TGTGCCAGCAGCATAGGACGGCGGGATGGCTACACCTTC,CASSIGRRDGYTF
.,TRBV13,few,TRBJ2-2,TGTGCCAGCAGCTTAAGGGCCGGGGAGCTGTTTTTT,CASSLRAGELFF
.,TRBV10-3,few,TRBJ1-2,TGTGCCATCAGTGGGAGTTGGGCAGGAAGGCAGAACTATGGCTACACCTTC,CAISGSWAGRQNYGYTF